This TCR beta chain was profiled in a study of cytomegalovirus exposure and HLA in healthy donors. In the case of this clone: The target antigen is unknown.

The CDR3 spans 17 residues. CDR1 and CDR2 from the germline V gene are LGHNT and FRNRAP. Trimming pared 4 bases from V and 6 bases from J, leaving 23 bases between. Study results and limitations: Earlier findings revealed that most TCR beta V segments proved productive either about 90% or about 30% of the time.

With 60 Vbeta and 13 Jbeta primers, the PCR was carried out. Sequencing was performed with immunoSEQ multiplex PCR; in TCRdb, only in-frame clones are kept and a portion is missing. The sample lists about 87,000 clones, 74% occurring once. Each of the donors was a healthy bone marrow donor. The material sequenced was PBMCs. The sequence came from a man aged 30-40 years in good health and CMV-seropositive. The V gene is TRBV12-5, the J gene TRBJ2-3, with D unclear. The CDR3 sequence is CASGSSVAASPGDTQYF. The CDR3 DNA is TGTGCTAGTGGTTCGTCTGTGGCGGCGTCCCCCGGTGATACGCAGTATTTT. The full variable domain, rest sourced from reference TRBV12-5 and TRBJ2-3, is DARVTQTPRHKVTEMGQEVTMRCQPILGHNTVFWYRQTMMQGLELLAYFRNRAPLDDSGMPKDRFSAEMPDATLATLKIQPSEPRDSAVYFCASGSSVAASPGDTQYFGPGTRLTVL.